The T cell receptor (beta chain) under discussion was sequenced for a study of monozygotic twins with inflammatory bowel disease. The authors made each sample's cDNA in eight separate reactions. Template switching added UMIs carrying a 6-nucleotide sample barcode. TCRdb reprocessed the 5' RACE reads, with one entry per CDR3 protein and no DNA. This sample's clone table lists some 130,000 distinct CDR3 sequences. Study-wide points: Researchers report that IBD patients shared fewer clonotypes with others than healthy twins, especially amid disease activity.

As to this clonotype: What it binds is not known.

The CDR3 totals 15 residues. The V gene's germline CDR1 is LNHDA and CDR2 SQIVND (reference sequence). This TCR was sampled from a human donor with ulcerative colitis or Crohn's disease, or a healthy co-twin of an affected twin (not recorded which). Sample: blood. The gene calls are TRBV19 and TRBJ2-3. The CDR3 protein is CASSSQNLGTDTQYF.